The next 20 T cell receptor beta chains were all read from a single sample in a study of T-cell memory formation after mild COVID-19. In TCRdb, the 5' RACE reads were re-called with MiXCR into one record per CDR3 protein. The sample lists around 400,000 distinct CDR3 sequences; around 24% were seen once. What was sequenced was PBMCs or a T cell subset sorted from them (not recorded which). The receptors were sampled from an adult woman who had mild COVID-19 (a few samples of this study predate the infection). Cell type and time point are not known.

There are many counts of this clonotype. This chain joins TRBV7-3 and TRBJ2-3; D not certain. This CDR3 region has 13 residues. The germline V gene encodes CDR1 SGHTA and CDR2 FQGTGA. Deletions cut 3 bases from V and 0 bases from J, with 4 bases between. The CDR3 spells CASSFLSTDTQYF. CDR3 DNA: TGTGCCAGCAGCTTCCTGAGCACAGATACGCAGTATTTT.

The rearrangement joins TRBV7-8 to TRBJ1-6; D remains unclear. The ends were cut back, 5 bases at V and 0 bases at J, with 17 bases in the middle. The germline CDR1 and CDR2 sequences are SGHVS and FQNEAQ. There are 18 residues in the CDR3. CDR3 nucleotides: TGTGCCAGCAGCACACGACCTACTCTCAGCTCCTATAATTCACCCCTCCACTTT. This codes for CASSTRPTLSSYNSPLHF.

The genes are TRBV29-1 and TRBJ2-7; D may be TRBD1 or TRBD2 (6 bases each). This CDR3 contains 12 residues. The V gene's germline CDR1 is SQVTM and CDR2 ANQGSEA. V dropped 5 bases and J dropped 4 bases, with 12 bases sitting between them. CDR3 DNA sequence: TGCAGCGTTCATACGGGGGCTTACGAGCAGTACTTC. As protein: CSVHTGAYEQYF.

The rearrangement uses TRBV24-1 and TRBJ2-7; no definite D call. The CDR3 consists of 12 residues. The V gene's germline CDR1 is KGHDR and CDR2 SFDVKD. The V and J ends lost 4 bases and 0 bases respectively, with 3 bases between them. CDR3 sequence (DNA): TGTGCCACCAGTGACCACTCCTACGAGCAGTACTTC. The encoded protein is CATSDHSYEQYF.

The genes are TRBV15 and TRBJ2-2, with D uncertain. The germline V gene encodes CDR1 LNHNV and CDR2 YYDKDF (reference sequence). The CDR3 has 14 amino acids. V was trimmed by 0 bases and J by 6 bases, leaving 8 bases between them. Written as DNA, the CDR3 is TGTGCCACCAGCAGAGATTACGGAGCCGGGGAGCTGTTTTTT. Amino acids: CATSRDYGAGELFF.

V gene TRBV6-6 combines with J gene TRBJ1-1; 10 bases agree with TRBD1. J was trimmed by 1 base and V by 6 bases; bases with no gene match: 5. In germline, CDR1 is MNHNY, CDR2 SVGAGI (reference sequence). The CDR3 is 15 residues long. CDR3 in DNA: TGTGCCAGCAGGATCTGGACAGGGGGGAACACTGAAGCTTTCTTT. Protein: CASRIWTGGNTEAFF.

V and J are TRBV3-1 and TRBJ1-2, with D possibly being TRBD1 (5 bases). The germline V and J ends were trimmed by 2 bases and 7 bases, with 14 bases remaining between them. Germline loops: CDR1 LGHDT, CDR2 YNNKEL (reference sequence). The CDR3 runs 14 residues. The DNA for the CDR3 is TGTGCCAGCAGCCAAAATCCCAGGGTTCCTGGCTACACCTTC. Amino acids: CASSQNPRVPGYTF.

The V and J genes are TRBV5-1 and TRBJ2-1; D is unclear. With 4 bases removed from V and 7 bases from J, the gap between germline ends came to 9 bases. CDR1 and CDR2 from the germline V gene are SGHRS and YFSETQ. The CDR3 loop spans 12 amino acids. This CDR3 is CASSAVANEQFF. In nucleotides, the CDR3 is TGCGCCAGCAGCGCAGTGGCGAATGAGCAGTTCTTC.

This clonotype was seen only a few times. The rearrangement links TRBV6-5 to TRBJ2-3; 10 bases map to TRBD2. This CDR3 has 16 residues. Germline assignment: CDR1 MNHEY and CDR2 SVGAGI. V shed 6 bases and J 6 bases; nucleotides not matched to a gene: 12. CDR3 DNA sequence: TGTGCCAGCAGCCGGAGGACTAGCGGCGGTCGCGATACGCAGTATTTT. This translates into CASSRRTSGGRDTQYF.

The genes are TRBV7-2 and TRBJ2-5, with 7 bases fitting TRBD1. The V gene end was trimmed by 5 bases and the J gene end by 4 bases; junction bases not matched to a gene: 13. This CDR3 is built from 16 residues. Per the germline V gene, CDR1 is SGHTA and CDR2 is FQGNSA. The CDR3 loop is CASSTDRVSLSETQYF. The CDR3 nucleotides read TGTGCCAGCAGCACTGACAGGGTTTCCCTCTCAGAGACCCAGTACTTC.

The rearrangement links TRBV24-1 to TRBJ2-2; 7 bases match TRBD1. Per the germline V gene, CDR1 is KGHDR and CDR2 is SFDVKD. The junction had 6 bases not matched to a gene; V was cut back by 3 bases and J by 0 bases. This CDR3 comprises 17 residues. CDR3 sequence (DNA): TGTGCCACCAGTGATCCACGACAGGGAACGAACACCGGGGAGCTGTTTTTT. Translated, it gives CATSDPRQGTNTGELFF.

This clonotype came up a few times. The rearrangement joins TRBV7-6 to TRBJ2-7; TRBD2 matches at 9 bases. This CDR3 has 17 amino acids. Trimming took 1 base from V and 0 from J; bases not matched to a gene: 7. Germline V gene sequence: CDR1 SGHVS, CDR2 FNYEAQ. CDR3 sequence (DNA): TGTGCCAGCAGCTTAGGGAGCGGGAGGCCGAGCTCCTACGAGCAGTACTTC. Protein: CASSLGSGRPSSYEQYF.

This clonotype was counted only a few times. This sequence joins TRBV30 and TRBJ1-4, with TRBD1 matching 7 bases. This CDR3 region has 16 residues. The V and J ends lost 1 base and 5 bases, in that order; junction bases with no gene match: 10. The germline gives CDR1 GTSNPN, CDR2 SVGIG (reference sequence). CDR3 sequence (DNA): TGTGCCTGGAGTGGGAGGACAGGCGGGGCGAATGAAAAACTGTTTTTT. Its translation is CAWSGRTGGANEKLFF.

V usage is TRBV7-9 and J usage is TRBJ2-7; D possibly corresponds to TRBD2 (5 bases). The CDR3 extends over 13 amino acids. Trimming took off 1 base at V and 5 bases at J, with 9 bases between the two ends. Germline assignment: CDR1 SEHNR and CDR2 FQNEAQ (reference sequence). The CDR3 region is CASSLGRSDEQYF. CDR3 nucleotides: TGTGCCAGCAGCTTAGGGAGGTCCGACGAGCAGTACTTC.

CDR3 in amino acids: CASSVLTGYQETQYF. The CDR3, as DNA: TGTGCCAGCAGCGTCCTGACAGGGTACCAAGAGACCCAGTACTTC. The chain is built from TRBV5-5 and TRBJ2-5; TRBD1 agrees at 7 bases. V lost 4 bases and J lost 0; bases outside the gene matches: 6. This CDR3 contains 15 residues. Germline V CDR1 and CDR2: SGHKS, YYEKEE (reference sequence).

This clonotype was seen ten or more times. The rearrangement links TRBV7-6 to TRBJ2-1; 8 nucleotides align to TRBD2. Trimming at V came to 0 bases and at J to 7 bases, leaving 5 bases not matched to a gene. CDR3 length: 15 residues. The germline gives CDR1 SGHVS, CDR2 FNYEAQ. The CDR3 spells CASSLAGGGWNEQFF. The CDR3 bases are TGTGCCAGCAGCTTAGCTGGCGGGGGGTGGAATGAGCAGTTCTTC.

A few counts support this clonotype. The chain recombines TRBV4-2 with TRBJ2-2; no clear D. This CDR3 is 15 amino acids long. CDR1 and CDR2 from the germline V gene are LGHNA and YNFKEQ. Trimming took 4 bases from V and 0 from J, leaving 9 bases between them. CDR3 in amino acids: CASSPYETNTGELFF. CDR3 sequence (DNA): TGTGCCAGCAGCCCCTACGAGACGAACACCGGGGAGCTGTTTTTT.

The V gene is TRBV20-1, the J gene TRBJ1-6; D unresolved. Germline V gene lookup returns CDR1 DFQATT and CDR2 SNEGSKA (reference sequence). Trimming removed 0 bases from V and 0 bases from J, with 12 bases in between. The CDR3 extends over 17 amino acids. CDR3 nucleotide sequence: TGCAGTGCTAGAGATATTAGGTTTTCCTCCTATAATTCACCCCTCCACTTT. Its protein product is CSARDIRFSSYNSPLHF.

V usage is TRBV2 and J usage is TRBJ2-2; D is uncertain. The germline V and J ends were trimmed by 7 bases and 6 bases, with 9 bases remaining between them. CDR3 length: 12 amino acids. CDR1 and CDR2 from the germline V gene are SNHLY and FYNNEI. For the CDR3, the DNA is TGTGCCAGCATGCAGGAAGCCGGGGAGCTGTTTTTT. This sequence encodes CASMQEAGELFF.

This clonotype appeared a few times. The chain links TRBV7-6 to TRBJ2-3; 9 bases are shared with TRBD1. The CDR3 is 16 residues long. V lost 5 bases and J lost 7; bases outside the gene matches: 13. In germline, CDR1 is SGHVS, CDR2 FNYEAQ. CDR3 amino acids: CASSISGTGSVNTQYF. The CDR3 nucleotides read TGTGCCAGCAGCATCTCCGGGACAGGGTCAGTGAATACGCAGTATTTT.